This T cell receptor beta chain comes out of a study of T cells after yellow fever vaccination. General study results and limits: Reappearing after the booster were most of the clones from primary vaccination (roughly 95% CD4, 75% to 90% CD8).

The V end lost 0 bases, the J end lost 6 bases, and 8 bases lay between the germline ends. The CDR3 contains 14 residues. Germline-derived CDR1 and CDR2 are LNHDA and SQIVND (reference sequence). From the 5' RACE reads, TCRdb called clonotypes with MiXCR, one entry per CDR3 protein. Among a few hundred thousand distinct CDR3 sequences listed, less than 9.5% were seen once. This clonotype turned up a few times. What it recognizes is unknown. V is TRBV19 and J is TRBJ2-2; D is perhaps TRBD2 (6 bases). The TCR comes from a man between 18 and 35 years old who received the YFV17D yellow fever vaccine. The material sequenced was PBMCs, taken about 49 days after the first yellow fever vaccination. CDR3: CASSIDWGAGELFF. The CDR3 region has the DNA TGTGCCAGTAGTATAGATTGGGGGGCCGGGGAGCTGTTTTTT. Combining the CDR3 with reference TRBV19 and TRBJ2-2 gives the whole variable domain DGGITQSPKYLFRKEGQNVTLSCEQNLNHDAMYWYRQDPGQGLRLIYYSQIVNDFQKGDIAEGYSVSREKKESFPLTVTSAQKNPTAFYLCASSIDWGAGELFFGEGSRLTVL.